This T cell receptor (beta chain) is drawn from a study of blood T cell repertoires in COVID-19. Turning to the study itself: The United States, Italy and Spain were the sources of the acute and convalescent COVID-19 samples.

Germline loops: CDR1 ENHRY, CDR2 SYGVKD. V was shortened by 10 bases and J by 2 bases, with 14 bases between the two germline ends. The CDR3 is 13 amino acids. Original handling: Amplification with reference gene primers provided the estimates of nucleated cell counts. The data were produced by immunoSEQ multiplex PCR, yet TCRdb's version contains in-frame clones alone and is incomplete. For V, J and clone size, that table is used; D and trimming come from the DNA. The sample holds about 53,000 clones; 86% are singletons and the top ten take 12%. The J gene is TRBJ2-5, the V gene TRBV10-3; a possible D gene is TRBD1 (5 bases). The sample comprised peripheral blood. This sequence was found in a man in his sixties or seventies with active COVID-19. The CDR3 here is CASDSGSQETQYF. In DNA, the CDR3 is TGTGCCAGCGACTCAGGGTCGCAAGAGACCCAGTACTTC.